A single TCR beta chain is shown here with its context. CDR3 length: 17 residues. The V gene's germline CDR1 is MNHEY and CDR2 SMNVEV (reference sequence). V was trimmed by 6 bases and J by 0 bases, leaving 18 bases between them. This sample was taken from a study of blood T cell repertoires in COVID-19. About the research overall: Both acute and convalescent COVID-19 samples were obtained from the United States, Italy and Spain.

In the source study's methods: Amplification of reference gene primers provided the estimated nucleated cell counts. Only in-frame clones appear in the TCRdb table, and some are missing; sequencing was by immunoSEQ multiplex PCR. V, J and clone size derive from that table, while D and trimming were established from the DNA sequence. This table holds tens of thousands of clones, just under 85% found once. The V gene is TRBV27, the J gene TRBJ1-5; TRBD1 is a possible D gene (6 bases). The origin of this receptor is an older man with acute or convalescent COVID-19. The sequenced sample consisted of peripheral blood. The CDR3 region is CASRRTDGQYSNQPQHF. The CDR3 DNA follows: TGTGCCAGCAGAAGGACGGACGGACAGTATAGCAATCAGCCCCAGCATTTT.